This T cell receptor beta chain was found in a study of shared clonotypes between healthy human individuals. Across the study: CD4 naive and memory got three plates each, CD8 naive two, CD8 memory one. General observations from the study: Rarefaction analysis demonstrated incomplete sorted-subset sequencing notwithstanding large depth. Only blood underwent sampling, and tissue repertoires likely differ.

This CDR3 comprises 15 residues. Trimming took 1 base from V and 5 from J; bases not matched to a gene: 4. Germline V CDR1 and CDR2: SGHRS, YFSETQ. About this clone: Its antigen remains unknown.

In the source study's methods: Filtering of immunoSEQ junctional sequences could not match full-length read filtering. Generated by immunoSEQ multiplex PCR, the TCRdb table keeps only in-frame clones and is missing some. V, J and clone size are those of that table, while D and trimming were read from the DNA. The table records some 980,000 clones, over 75% of them present only once. Sequencing used memory CD4+ T cells sorted from blood. Subset meaning: CD45RA-negative fraction. The V call is TRBV5-1, the J call TRBJ2-5, with 11 bases fitting TRBD2. The TCR originated in a man aged 18 to 29 in good health. CDR3 sequence reads: CASSLIAGGPETQYF. The CDR3 bases are TGCGCCAGCAGCTTGATAGCGGGAGGGCCCGAGACCCAGTACTTC.